This record looks at one TCR beta chain sequence and its context. This sample stems from a study of blood T cell repertoires in COVID-19. Residents of about two dozen US areas, aged roughly 18 to 89 years, made up the participants. Clinical history as reported by participants underpinned cohort assignment. Two negative PCRs, clearance, or symptom resolution had been documented for recovered Cohort 3 donors. The assay was immunoSEQ multiplex PCR, and TCRdb's table has in-frame clones only and misses some. The sample records roughly 450,000 clones, about 92% being singletons. Source material: PBMCs or T cells enriched from blood (not recorded which). The TCR was taken from a man aged 18 to 30 who had recovered from COVID-19.

DNA for the CDR3: TGTGCCAGCAGCCAATCGGGGGGTATCTTCTATGGCTACACCTTC. It encodes CASSQSGGIFYGYTF. The chain carries TRBV16 and TRBJ1-2; TRBD1 might be the D (5 bases). CDR3 length equals 15 residues. V lost 0 bases to trimming and J lost 4 bases, with 12 bases between them. CDR1 KGHSY and CDR2 FQNENV come from the germline V gene.